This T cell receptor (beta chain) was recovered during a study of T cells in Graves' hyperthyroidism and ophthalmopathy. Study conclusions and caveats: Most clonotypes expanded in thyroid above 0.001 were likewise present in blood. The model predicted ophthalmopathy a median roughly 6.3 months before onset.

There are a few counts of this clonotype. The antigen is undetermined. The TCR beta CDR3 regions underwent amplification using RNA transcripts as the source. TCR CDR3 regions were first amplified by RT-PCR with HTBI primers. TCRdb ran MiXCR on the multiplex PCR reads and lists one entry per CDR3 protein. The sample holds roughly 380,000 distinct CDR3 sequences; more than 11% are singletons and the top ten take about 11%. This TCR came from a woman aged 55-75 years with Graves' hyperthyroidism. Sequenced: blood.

In DNA, the CDR3 is TGTGCCATCGGGACAGGGGGCAAAAGATCTGAAGCTTTCTTT. It encodes CAIGTGGKRSEAFF. The V gene is TRBV28, the J gene TRBJ1-1, with TRBD1 matching over 12 bases. The CDR3 extends over 14 amino acids. V dropped 10 bases and J dropped 6; count of bases not matched to a gene: 9. Looked up from germline, CDR1 is MDHEN and CDR2 is SYDVKM.